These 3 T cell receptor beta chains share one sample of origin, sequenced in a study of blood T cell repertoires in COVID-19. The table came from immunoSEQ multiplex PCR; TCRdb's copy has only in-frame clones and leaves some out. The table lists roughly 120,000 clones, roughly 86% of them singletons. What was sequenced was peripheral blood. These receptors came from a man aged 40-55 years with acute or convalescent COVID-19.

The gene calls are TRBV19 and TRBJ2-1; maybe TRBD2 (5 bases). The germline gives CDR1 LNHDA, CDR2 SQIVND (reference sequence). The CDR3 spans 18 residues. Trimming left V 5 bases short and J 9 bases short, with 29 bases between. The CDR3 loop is CASSPTPWRLAFVREQFF. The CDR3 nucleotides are TGTGCCAGTAGTCCCACTCCCTGGCGGCTAGCTTTTGTTCGTGAGCAGTTCTTC. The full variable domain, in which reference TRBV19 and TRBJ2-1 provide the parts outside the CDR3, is DGGITQSPKYLFRKEGQNVTLSCEQNLNHDAMYWYRQDPGQGLRLIYYSQIVNDFQKGDIAEGYSVSREKKESFPLTVTSAQKNPTAFYLCASSPTPWRLAFVREQFFGPGTRLTVL.

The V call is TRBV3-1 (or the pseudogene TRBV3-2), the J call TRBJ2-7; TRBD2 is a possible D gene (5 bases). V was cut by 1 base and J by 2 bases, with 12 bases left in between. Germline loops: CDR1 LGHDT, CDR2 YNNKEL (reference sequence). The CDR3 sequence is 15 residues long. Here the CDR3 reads CASSQGLRGAYEQYF. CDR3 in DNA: TGTGCCAGCAGCCAAGGCCTCCGGGGAGCCTACGAGCAGTACTTC.

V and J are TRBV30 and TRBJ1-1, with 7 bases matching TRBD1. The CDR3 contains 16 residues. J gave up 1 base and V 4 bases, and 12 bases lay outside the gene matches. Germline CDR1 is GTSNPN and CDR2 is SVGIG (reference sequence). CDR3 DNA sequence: TGTGCCTGGACTAACTCCGGGACAGCCAGGAACACTGAAGCTTTCTTT. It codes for CAWTNSGTARNTEAFF.